This T cell receptor beta chain derives from a study of blood T cell repertoires in COVID-19 (dated by TCRdb to the early 2020s). Notes on the research overall: The collaborator samples originated in the United States, Italy and Spain and spanned the acute and convalescent phases of COVID-19. The material from the prospective study consisted of cDNA or gDNA derived from T cells, B-cell-depleted T cells, or PBMCs. A de-identified subject ID, COVID-19 status, age in years and sex were almost always included in the sample metadata. Samples were obtained from the ongoing ImmuneRACE study (first 160 participants) and from 1,200 or so subjects provided by 6 global collaborators. Where HLA class I and class II types were available, the types were taken from metadata supplied by the sample provider, not from assay-based typing. The repertoires were released in a freely available public database meant as a resource for research on the immune response to SARS-CoV-2. The dataset comprised deeply sampled blood TCRbeta repertoires from subjects exposed to, actively infected with, or recovered from COVID-19.

About this clone: The antigen this receptor binds is unknown. No quality values exist for individual bases; no much larger clone is one base distant.

Results and caveats for the whole study, not just this receptor: Clinical and demographic metadata were provided uncurated, with the amount varying by source and participant.

TCRbeta CDR3 regions were amplified from genomic DNA using the immunoSEQ Assay, a bias-controlled multiplex PCR. Per the original workflow: Within the assay, amplification of reference gene primers was used to estimate how many nucleated cells each sample contained. Sequence reads were collapsed and filtered to measure the absolute abundance of every unique TCRbeta CDR3 rearrangement. For each sample, productive Simpson clonality was calculated by taking the square root of Simpson's diversity index across productive rearrangements. This immuneACCESS table, as held by TCRdb, lists in-frame sequences with V and J called but not all clones. Of the missing ones, under half trace to an unresolved V gene in checked studies; the others have no known cause. That table supplies the V and J calls and clone size; D and trimming were determined from the DNA. This sample is represented by around 150,000 clones; approximately 87% of them were singletons. Jointly, the top ten make up more than 4% of the sample.

Collaborating institutions collected whole blood in K2EDTA tubes following their own protocols. For TCRbeta analysis, collaborators shipped samples in one of three forms: frozen whole blood, isolated PBMCs, or DNA extracted from either of those sample types. Based on the germline V gene, the CDR1 and CDR2 sequences are SGHTA and FQGNSA. Spanning cysteine to phenylalanine, the CDR3 consists of 17 amino acids. The entry retains the CDR3 DNA only, 51 bases that are in frame from base 1. Germline trimming amounts to 4 bases on V and 2 bases on J, with 5 as the count of junction bases outside the gene matches.

Material: peripheral blood. This chain is built from TRBV7-2 and TRBJ1-4, with TRBD1 identical over 12 junction bases. This receptor was obtained from a middle-aged woman with acute or convalescent COVID-19. The CDR3 protein is CASSSRDRGRTNEKLFF. The DNA sequence is as follows: TGTGCCAGCAGCTCCCGGGACAGGGGGCGTACTAATGAAAAACTGTTTTTT.